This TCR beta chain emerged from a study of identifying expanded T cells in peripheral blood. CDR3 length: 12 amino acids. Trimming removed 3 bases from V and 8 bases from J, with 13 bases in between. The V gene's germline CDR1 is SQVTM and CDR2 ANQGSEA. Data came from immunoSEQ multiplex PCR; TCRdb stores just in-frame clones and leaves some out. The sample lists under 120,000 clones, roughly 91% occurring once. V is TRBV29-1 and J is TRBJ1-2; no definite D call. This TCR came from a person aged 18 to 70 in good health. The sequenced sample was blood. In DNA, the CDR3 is TGCAGCGTTGACTTTGGGCCGGGGGGCTACACCTTC. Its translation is CSVDFGPGGYTF.